Presented here are 31 T cell receptor beta chains from one specimen sequenced in a study of OX40 agonist ivuxolimab in advanced cancers. TCRdb keeps only in-frame clones here, not all; method: immunoSEQ multiplex PCR. The sample carries tens of thousands of clones, about 90% recorded once. The source was CD4+ or CD8+ T cells sorted from blood, collected in a trial of the OX40 agonist ivuxolimab. The receptor set was obtained from an adult with an advanced solid tumor such as melanoma, head and neck, liver or kidney cancer.

The chain links TRBV2 to TRBJ2-7; 7 nucleotides align to TRBD2. Germline V gene lookup returns CDR1 SNHLY and CDR2 FYNNEI. V lost 7 bases and J lost 2; bases outside the gene matches: 11. The CDR3 has 15 amino acids. The CDR3 spells CASIPTPGLTYEQYF. The CDR3 DNA follows: TGTGCCAGCATCCCAACCCCGGGACTAACCTACGAGCAGTACTTC.

The chain couples TRBV11-1 to TRBJ2-7; a possible D gene is TRBD1 (6 bases). The CDR3 is 15 residues long. CDR1 and CDR2 from the germline V gene are SGHAT and FQDESV (reference sequence). Trimming cost V 1 base and J 4 bases, with 14 bases left between them. The CDR3, as DNA: TGTGCCAGCAGCTTAGGAGGGGGTCCGGGATACGAGCAGTACTTC. It encodes CASSLGGGPGYEQYF.

This clone was seen once. V is TRBV20-1 and J is TRBJ2-1; D ambiguous. The CDR3 runs to 10 residues. Trimming shortened V by 3 bases and J by 5 bases, and 2 bases separated the two germline ends. The germline gives CDR1 DFQATT, CDR2 SNEGSKA (reference sequence). The CDR3 DNA follows: TGCAGTGCTAGTCACAATGAGCAGTTCTTC. As protein: CSASHNEQFF.

The chain carries TRBV19 and TRBJ2-2; TRBD1 agrees at 12 bases. The V gene end was trimmed by 6 bases and the J gene end by 7 bases; junction bases not matched to a gene: 6. The CDR3 runs 15 residues. CDR1 and CDR2 (germline): LNHDA, SQIVND (reference sequence). This CDR3 is CASRPGQGAVGELFF. CDR3 nucleotide sequence: TGTGCCAGTAGGCCGGGACAGGGGGCGGTCGGGGAGCTGTTTTTT.

The chain carries TRBV5-4 and TRBJ1-2; D is ambiguous. CDR1 SGHNT and CDR2 YYREEE come from the germline V gene (reference sequence). V was trimmed by 1 base and J by 0 bases, leaving 7 bases between them. This CDR3 contains 14 residues. The CDR3 bases are TGTGCCAGCAGCTTGAGTAGGCCTAACTATGGCTACACCTTC. It codes for CASSLSRPNYGYTF.

The chain is built from TRBV5-1 and TRBJ1-1; D gene unclear. Germline V gene sequence: CDR1 SGHRS, CDR2 YFSETQ. The CDR3 sequence is 12 residues long. V dropped 3 bases and J dropped 5 bases, with 8 bases sitting between them. The CDR3 spells CASSSGRTEAFF. As DNA, the CDR3 is TGCGCCAGCAGCTCCGGACGGACTGAAGCTTTCTTT.

There are a few counts of this clone. This chain's CDR3 is CASSEFGTEAFF. The DNA of the CDR3 is TGTGCCAGCAGTGAGTTTGGCACTGAAGCTTTCTTT. The chain is built from TRBV2 and TRBJ1-1; D uncertain. This CDR3 contains 12 residues. The V gene lost 3 bases and the J gene lost 4 bases, with 6 bases spanning the gap. Germline V gene data show CDR1 as SNHLY and CDR2 as FYNNEI.

The V and J genes are TRBV4-1 and TRBJ1-5; 7 bases align to TRBD1. The germline gives CDR1 MGHRA, CDR2 YSYEKL. The V segment lost 3 bases and the J segment 6 bases; nucleotides outside the gene matches: 8. The CDR3 is 15 residues long. CDR3 nucleotide sequence: TGCGCCAGCAGCCAGGGAACAGGGGTGGGTCAGCCCCAGCATTTT. Encoded protein: CASSQGTGVGQPQHF.

The gene calls are TRBV6-1 and TRBJ2-5, with D uncertain. The germline V gene encodes CDR1 MNHNS and CDR2 SASEGT. The CDR3 length is 14 residues. The V gene lost 0 bases and the J gene lost 8 bases, with 13 bases spanning the gap. In DNA form, the CDR3 reads TGTGCCAGCAGTGAAGCTTCGGGTTTAGGTACCCAGTACTTC. Translation gives CASSEASGLGTQYF.

The rearrangement uses TRBV5-4 and TRBJ1-2; 9 bases map to TRBD1. From germline, CDR1 is SGHNT and CDR2 YYREEE (reference sequence). The CDR3 totals 16 residues. V shed 1 base, J shed 2 bases, and the junction held 6 bases outside the gene matches. The CDR3 coding sequence is TGTGCCAGCAGCTTGCCGGGGACAGGGACGAACTATGGCTACACCTTC. Translating gives CASSLPGTGTNYGYTF.

The chain is built from TRBV18 and TRBJ2-1, with D possibly TRBD2 on 6 matching bases. Germline V CDR1 and CDR2: KGHSH, LQKENI. The V gene lost 8 bases and the J gene lost 0 bases, with 11 bases spanning the gap. The CDR3 is 14 residues long. Written as DNA, the CDR3 is TGTGCCAGCACACGGGGGAGCTCCTACAATGAGCAGTTCTTC. It specifies CASTRGSSYNEQFF.

This clone was seen only once. The genes are TRBV29-1 and TRBJ2-7, with D perhaps matching TRBD2 (5 bases). Between the trimmed V and J ends, which lost 4 bases and 0 bases, there was a span of 13 bases. The CDR3 consists of 14 residues. CDR1 is SQVTM, CDR2 ANQGSEA, per germline. As DNA, the CDR3 is TGCAGCGTTGGTGAAAAAGGGAGCTCCTACGAGCAGTACTTC. Its protein is CSVGEKGSSYEQYF.

V usage is TRBV19 and J usage is TRBJ2-1, with D tentatively TRBD1 (6 bases). The CDR3 consists of 17 residues. V lost 3 bases, J lost 0 bases, and 15 bases lay in between. Germline V gives CDR1 LNHDA, CDR2 SQIVND (reference sequence). The CDR3 DNA reads as TGTGCCAGTAGTATGAGGCTGGGACACCTCTCCTACAATGAGCAGTTCTTC. Translated, it gives CASSMRLGHLSYNEQFF.

The genes are TRBV5-8 and TRBJ2-5, with TRBD1 matching over 10 bases. V lost 0 bases, J lost 9 bases, and 8 bases stayed unmatched. The CDR3 consists of 15 residues. Per the germline V gene, CDR1 is SGHTS and CDR2 is YDEGEE. The CDR3 is CASSLGDRGLVAQYF. The CDR3 DNA is TGTGCCAGCAGCTTGGGAGACAGGGGGCTAGTGGCCCAGTACTTC.

V usage is TRBV18 and J usage is TRBJ2-5, with 7 bases fitting TRBD2. This CDR3 is built from 13 residues. Germline loops: CDR1 KGHSH, CDR2 LQKENI. The V gene end was trimmed by 3 bases and the J gene end by 7 bases; junction bases not matched to a gene: 5. CDR3 residues: CASSPPGGGTQYF. CDR3 bases: TGTGCCAGCTCACCCCCAGGCGGGGGGACCCAGTACTTC.

This clone occurred once. This chain connects TRBV7-9 to TRBJ2-7; 8 nucleotides align to TRBD2. This CDR3 comprises 14 residues. CDR1 and CDR2 (germline): SEHNR, FQNEAQ (reference sequence). With 5 bases clipped from V and 3 bases from J, the junction kept 6 bases outside the gene matches. CDR3 loop: CASSMTSAHYEQYF. The CDR3 DNA reads TGTGCCAGCAGCATGACTAGCGCCCACTACGAGCAGTACTTC.

The V and J genes are TRBV7-8 and TRBJ2-1; tentative D call: TRBD2 (5 bases). The CDR3 totals 14 residues. Trimming stripped 1 base from V and 5 bases from J, with 9 bases between. Germline V gives CDR1 SGHVS, CDR2 FQNEAQ. The CDR3 loop reads CASSLEERDNEQFF. As DNA, the CDR3 is TGTGCCAGCAGCTTAGAAGAGAGGGACAATGAGCAGTTCTTC. The full variable domain, completed using reference TRBV7-8 and TRBJ2-1, is GAGVSQSPRYKVAKRGQDVALRCDPISGHVSLFWYQQALGQGPEFLTYFQNEAQLDKSGLPSDRFFAERPEGSVSTLKIQRTQQEDSAVYLCASSLEERDNEQFFGPGTRLTVL.

This rearrangement joins TRBV10-3 to TRBJ1-4; no clear D gene. V lost 3 bases, J lost 7 bases, and 3 bases lay in between. In germline, CDR1 is ENHRY, CDR2 SYGVKD. The CDR3 is 11 amino acids. The CDR3 loop reads CAISEGEKLFF. The CDR3 DNA sequence: TGTGCCATCAGTGAAGGTGAAAAACTGTTTTTT.

J is TRBJ2-3 and V is TRBV11-3; D perhaps matches TRBD2 (5 bases). The CDR3 runs to 17 residues. Germline CDR1 reads SGHNT; CDR2 reads YENEEA. The ends were cut back, 0 bases at V and 3 bases at J, with 16 bases in the middle. CDR3 amino acids: CASSLDTAGLGTDTQYF. DNA of the CDR3: TGTGCCAGCAGCTTAGATACGGCGGGCCTGGGGACAGATACGCAGTATTTT.

V is TRBV7-8 and J is TRBJ2-1; D possibly matches TRBD1 or TRBD2 (6 bases each). The CDR3 contains 16 residues. Germline V gives CDR1 SGHVS, CDR2 FQNEAQ. With 3 bases removed from V and 0 bases from J, the gap between germline ends came to 12 bases. CDR3 in DNA: TGTGCCAGCAGCTTGAGGGGGGCTAGCTCCTACAATGAGCAGTTCTTC. Protein product: CASSLRGASSYNEQFF.

The chain couples TRBV30 to TRBJ1-1, with D hard to call. Per the germline V gene, CDR1 is GTSNPN and CDR2 is SVGIG (reference sequence). This CDR3 contains 12 residues. V lost 2 bases and J 5 bases, leaving 9 bases between the germline ends. This chain's CDR3 is CAWSRLGTEAFF. As DNA, the CDR3 is TGTGCCTGGAGTCGCCTGGGTACTGAAGCTTTCTTT.

The genes are TRBV4-1 and TRBJ2-1, with TRBD2 as a possible D gene (5 bases). Trimming shortened V by 0 bases and J by 0 bases, and 15 bases separated the two germline ends. CDR1 is MGHRA and CDR2 is YSYEKL in the germline V gene. The CDR3 has 18 residues. CDR3 nucleotide sequence: TGCGCCAGCAGCCAAGATGACTCTAGCCCGAGCTCCTACAATGAGCAGTTCTTC. Translating gives CASSQDDSSPSSYNEQFF.

The CDR3 sequence is CASSLDRVNTEAFF. In DNA, the CDR3 is TGTGCCAGCAGTTTAGACAGGGTGAACACTGAAGCTTTCTTT. This chain links TRBV6-5 with TRBJ1-1; TRBD1 matches at 7 bases. The CDR3 totals 14 residues. Germline V CDR1 and CDR2: MNHEY, SVGAGI. Trimming at V came to 4 bases and at J to 0 bases, leaving 2 bases not matched to a gene.

The J gene is TRBJ2-1, the V gene TRBV6-6; 12 nucleotides agree with TRBD2. CDR3 length equals 15 residues. After removal of 5 bases from V and 7 bases from J, the junction contained 6 bases not matched to a gene. Per germline, CDR1 MNHNY and CDR2 SVGAGI (reference sequence). CDR3 coding DNA: TGTGCCAGCAGTGTGACTAGCGGGAGAGTAAATGAGCAGTTCTTC. Translating gives CASSVTSGRVNEQFF.

This chain links TRBV19 with TRBJ2-2; D unresolved. Trimming cost V 3 bases and J 0 bases, with 5 bases left between them. This CDR3 has 14 residues. Germline V gene data show CDR1 as LNHDA and CDR2 as SQIVND (reference sequence). DNA for the CDR3: TGTGCCAGTAGTATTCCCTCGAACACCGGGGAGCTGTTTTTT. Its protein is CASSIPSNTGELFF.

This clone was seen more than once but under ten times. The V gene is TRBV6-5, the J gene TRBJ2-7, with TRBD2 identical over 7 bases. V lost 6 bases and J lost 3; bases outside the gene matches: 5. The CDR3 extends over 13 amino acids. Germline V gene sequence: CDR1 MNHEY, CDR2 SVGAGI. The CDR3 loop is CASRFGTNYEQYF. The CDR3 DNA follows: TGTGCCAGCAGATTCGGGACTAACTACGAGCAGTACTTC.

This chain connects TRBV19 to TRBJ2-1, with 7 bases that match TRBD1. This CDR3 comprises 13 residues. Germline CDR1 and CDR2: LNHDA and SQIVND (reference sequence). Trimming at V came to 4 bases and at J to 7 bases, leaving 4 bases not matched to a gene. The CDR3 sequence: CASSKQGTNEQFF. The CDR3 DNA is TGTGCCAGTAGTAAACAGGGGACGAATGAGCAGTTCTTC.

This clone was observed a single time. The chain combines TRBV28 with TRBJ1-4, with 9 bases matching TRBD1. CDR1 and CDR2 from the germline V gene are MDHEN and SYDVKM. J gave up 4 bases and V 8 bases, and 5 bases lay outside the gene matches. The CDR3 contains 14 residues. The CDR3: CASRQGGDNEKLFF. The DNA of the CDR3 is TGTGCCAGCCGACAGGGGGGAGATAATGAAAAACTGTTTTTT.

The V call is TRBV7-3, the J call TRBJ2-7; D perhaps matches TRBD2 (5 bases). Trimming pared 0 bases from V and 2 bases from J, leaving 11 bases between. The CDR3 sequence is 15 residues long. CDR1 is SGHTA, CDR2 FQGTGA, per germline. The CDR3 DNA reads as TGTGCCAGCAGCTTAACTGGGAGTCCTGCCTACGAGCAGTACTTC. Its translation is CASSLTGSPAYEQYF.

This clone turned up a few times. This chain uses TRBV6-4 with TRBJ1-5; D is possibly TRBD1 (5 bases). This CDR3 has 14 residues. The V end lost 4 bases, the J end lost 6 bases, and 13 bases lay between the germline ends. The germline gives CDR1 MRHNA, CDR2 SNTAGT. The CDR3 spells CASSVRGGTQPQHF. The CDR3 DNA reads TGTGCCAGCAGTGTCCGGGGGGGGACTCAGCCCCAGCATTTT.

This chain connects TRBV2 to TRBJ2-7; D is perhaps TRBD1 or TRBD2 (6 bases each). Trimming shortened V by 7 bases and J by 2 bases, and 9 bases separated the two germline ends. CDR3 length: 12 residues. From germline, CDR1 is SNHLY and CDR2 FYNNEI. CDR3 nucleotides: TGTGCCAGCAAGGGGGAGGCCTACGAGCAGTACTTC. As protein: CASKGEAYEQYF. Together with reference TRBV2 and TRBJ2-7, the CDR3 gives the full variable domain: EPEVTQTPSHQVTQMGQEVILRCVPISNHLYFYWYRQILGQKVEFLVSFYNNEISEKSEIFDDQFSVERPDGSNFTLKIRSTKLEDSAMYFCASKGEAYEQYFGPGTRLTVT.